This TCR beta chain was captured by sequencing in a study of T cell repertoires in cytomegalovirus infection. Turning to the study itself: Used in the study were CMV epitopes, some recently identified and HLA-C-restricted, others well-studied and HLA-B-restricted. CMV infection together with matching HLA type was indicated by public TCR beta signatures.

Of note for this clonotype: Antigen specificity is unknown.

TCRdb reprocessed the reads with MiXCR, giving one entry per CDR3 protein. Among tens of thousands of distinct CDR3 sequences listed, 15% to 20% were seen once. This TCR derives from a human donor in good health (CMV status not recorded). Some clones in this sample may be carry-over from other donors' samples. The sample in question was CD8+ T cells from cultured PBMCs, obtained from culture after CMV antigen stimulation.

CDR3 in amino acids: CASSPTGGRNTQYF. CDR3 bases: TGTGCCAGCAGCCCCACAGGGGGCAGAAATACGCAGTATTTT. The chain joins TRBV12-3 or TRBV12-4 to TRBJ2-3, with TRBD1 matching over 9 bases. V shed 6 bases and J 7 bases; nucleotides not matched to a gene: 8. The CDR3 contains 14 residues.